This T cell receptor beta chain is from a study of shared clonotypes between healthy human individuals. Points from the study as a whole: Four donors shared approximately 5% of their naive CD4 clonotypes. Lower generation probabilities were found for non-shared clonotypes than for those shared by all four donors. Sorted-subset samples were not fully sequenced, rarefaction indicated.

A note on this clone: Its target is unknown.

Original handling: In the immunoSEQ data, sequences were junction-only and lacked quality scores, so filtering differed. The protocol was immunoSEQ multiplex PCR, while the TCRdb copy is restricted to in-frame clones and leaves out a portion. V and J calls and clone size follow that table, whereas D and trimming were derived from the DNA. The sample shows 950,000 to 1,300,000 clones, approximately 72% of them seen only once. Germline CDR1 is SGHNT and CDR2 is YYREEE (reference sequence). Trimming at V came to 5 bases and at J to 6 bases, leaving 16 bases not matched to a gene. The CDR3 has 17 residues.

This sequence was found in a man younger than 30 in good health. V is TRBV5-4 and J is TRBJ2-2; TRBD1 matches 7 bases. The sequenced sample was memory CD4+ T cells sorted from blood. The subset was: CD45RA-negative fraction. The CDR3 DNA sequence: TGTGCCAGCAGGTCCGGCCGGGACAGCCTTTTGTCCGGGGAGCTGTTTTTT. This translates into CASRSGRDSLLSGELFF.